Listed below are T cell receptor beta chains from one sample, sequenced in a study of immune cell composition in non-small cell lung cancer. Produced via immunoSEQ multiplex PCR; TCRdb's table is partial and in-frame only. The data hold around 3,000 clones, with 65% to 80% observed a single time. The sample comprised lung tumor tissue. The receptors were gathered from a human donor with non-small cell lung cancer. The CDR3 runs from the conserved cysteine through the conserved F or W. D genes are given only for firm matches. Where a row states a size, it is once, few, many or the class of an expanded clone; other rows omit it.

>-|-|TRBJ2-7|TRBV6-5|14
TGTGCTTCTTCAGCAGAGGGGGACTCCTACGAGCAGTACTTC
CASSAEGDSYEQYF
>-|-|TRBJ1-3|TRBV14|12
TGTGCCAGCAGCCGAGGAGGCAACACCATATATTTT
CASSRGGNTIYF
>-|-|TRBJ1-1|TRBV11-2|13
TGTGCCAGCAGCCCAGGGGTTGGCACTGAAGCTTTCTTT
CASSPGVGTEAFF
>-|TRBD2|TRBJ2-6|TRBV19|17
TGTGCCAGTAGTGCGAGTTCGGGGGGCTCTGGGGCCAACGTCCTGACTTTC
CASSASSGGSGANVLTF
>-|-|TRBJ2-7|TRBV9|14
TGTGCCAGCAGCGTAGGCCTAAGCTCCTACGAGCAGTACTTC
CASSVGLSSYEQYF
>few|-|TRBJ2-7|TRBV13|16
TGTGCCAGCAGCACCCAACCAAGCGGCTACTCCTACGAGCAGTACTTC
CASSTQPSGYSYEQYF
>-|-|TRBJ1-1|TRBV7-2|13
TGTGCCAGCAGCTTCGAGGGGGACACTGAAGCTTTCTTT
CASSFEGDTEAFF
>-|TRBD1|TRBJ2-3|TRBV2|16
TGTGCCAGCAGTGAGGAACAGGGGGCAATTGAAGATACGCAGTATTTT
CASSEEQGAIEDTQYF
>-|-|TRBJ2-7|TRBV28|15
TGTGCCAGCAGCTCGACACGAGGGAGCGAATACGAGCAGTACTTC
CASSSTRGSEYEQYF
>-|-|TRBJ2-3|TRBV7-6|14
TGTGCCAGCAGCTTAGGGACAGTTACAGATACGCAGTATTTT
CASSLGTVTDTQYF
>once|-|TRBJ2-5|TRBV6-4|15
TGTGCCAGCAGTGCGATAGGGGGGGAAGGAGAGACCCAGTACTTC
CASSAIGGEGETQYF
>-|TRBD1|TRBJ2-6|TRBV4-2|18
TGTGCCAGCAGCCAAGGGGACAGGGGAATTGCTGGGGCCAACGTCCTGACTTTC
CASSQGDRGIAGANVLTF
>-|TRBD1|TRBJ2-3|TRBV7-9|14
TGTGCCAGCAGCCTTGACAGGGCCACAGATACGCAGTATTTT
CASSLDRATDTQYF
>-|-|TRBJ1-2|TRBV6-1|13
TGTGCCAGCAGGGTAGGAGATAACTATGGCTACACCTTC
CASRVGDNYGYTF
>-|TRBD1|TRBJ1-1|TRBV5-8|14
TGTGCCAGCAGCGCCGGGACAGGGGGCACTGAAGCTTTCTTT
CASSAGTGGTEAFF
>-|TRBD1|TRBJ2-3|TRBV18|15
TGTGCCAGCTCACCCCAGGGGACAGTGGCAGATACGCAGTATTTT
CASSPQGTVADTQYF
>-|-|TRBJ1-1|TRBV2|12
TGTGCCAGCATGGAGGGCCTTTTCGGAGCTTTCTTT
CASMEGLFGAFF
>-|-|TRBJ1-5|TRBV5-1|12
TGCGCCAGCAGCTTGTACAGGAGGCCCCAGCATTTT
CASSLYRRPQHF
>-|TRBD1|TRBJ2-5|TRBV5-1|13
TGCGCCAGTAAACAGGGGGCAGAAGAGACCCAGTACTTC
CASKQGAEETQYF
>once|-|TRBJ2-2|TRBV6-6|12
TGTGCCAGCAGTTACCCCGGCGGGGAGCTGTTTTTT
CASSYPGGELFF
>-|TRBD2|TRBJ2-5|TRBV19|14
TGTGCCAGTGGTGGGACTAGCGGAGAAGAGACCCAGTACTTC
CASGGTSGEETQYF
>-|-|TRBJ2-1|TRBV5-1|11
TGCGCCAGCAGCCCCGACAATGAGCAGTTCTTC
CASSPDNEQFF